The 15 T cell receptor beta chains presented below share a single source sample, sequenced in a study of graft-versus-host responses after intestinal transplantation. No antigen has been identified for these receptors. Produced via immunoSEQ multiplex PCR; TCRdb's table is partial and in-frame only. The profile shows 50,000 to 75,000 clones, 94% of them singletons. The sequenced sample was unstimulated CD4+ T cells sorted from spleen or lymph node cells, obtained before transplant. The source of these receptors is a human donor who was the organ donor for an intestinal transplant.

The V and J genes are TRBV4-2 and TRBJ1-2; D gene ambiguous. Germline values: CDR1 LGHNA, CDR2 YNFKEQ. Deletions cut 1 base from V and 8 bases from J, with 14 bases between. The CDR3 spans 14 residues. Here the CDR3 DNA reads TGTGCCAGCAGCCAAGCGAAGAGGCTGGACGGCTACACCTTC. Translation gives CASSQAKRLDGYTF.

V is TRBV18 and J is TRBJ2-5, with D tentatively TRBD1 or TRBD2 (5 bases each). The end of the DNA fits TRBJ2-7 better, so the J call may be wrong. CDR3 length equals 16 residues. CDR1 is KGHSH, CDR2 LQKENI, per germline. CDR3 DNA sequence: TGTGCCAGCTCACCAAGGGTGGGGACGAGCTCCTACGAGCAGTACTTC. Its translation: CASSPRVGTSSYEQYF.

The rearrangement links TRBV6-5 to TRBJ1-2, with D possibly being TRBD1 (6 bases). The CDR3 covers 13 residues. In germline, CDR1 is MNHEY, CDR2 SVGAGI. The V end lost 4 bases, the J end lost 6 bases, and 12 bases lay between the germline ends. The chain's CDR3 is CASSSADRNGYTF. The CDR3 coding sequence is TGTGCCAGCAGTTCCGCGGACAGAAATGGCTACACCTTC.

The chain has TRBV19 and TRBJ2-4; D perhaps matches TRBD2 (5 bases). The CDR3 extends over 12 amino acids. V gave up 2 bases and J gave up 9 bases, with 8 bases separating them. Germline CDR1 is LNHDA and CDR2 is SQIVND (reference sequence). DNA of the CDR3: TGTGCCAGTAGTATAAGGGCGGGCATTCAGTACTTC. Protein product: CASSIRAGIQYF.

This clone was found once. This chain joins TRBV2 and TRBJ1-1; no definite D call. Germline V gives CDR1 SNHLY, CDR2 FYNNEI. The V end lost 4 bases, the J end lost 0 bases, and 3 bases lay between the germline ends. The CDR3 loop spans 12 amino acids. The CDR3 nucleotides read TGTGCCAGCAGTGTTATGAACACTGAAGCTTTCTTT. Protein product: CASSVMNTEAFF.

The J gene is TRBJ2-5, the V gene TRBV7-8; no clear D. CDR1 and CDR2 (germline): SGHVS, FQNEAQ. CDR3 size: 11 residues. V was shortened by 6 bases and J by 7 bases, with 9 bases between the two germline ends. CDR3 in amino acids: CASRHDGTQYF. CDR3 nucleotides: TGTGCCAGCAGACATGATGGGACCCAGTACTTC.

This chain connects TRBV6-6 to TRBJ1-2; D call uncertain. The V gene lost 8 bases and the J gene lost 8 bases, with 12 bases spanning the gap. This CDR3 contains 11 residues. CDR1 and CDR2 (germline): MNHNY, SVGAGI (reference sequence). CDR3 nucleotide sequence: TGTGCCAGCGGTGTTCTGGGAGGCTACACCTTC. Amino acids: CASGVLGGYTF.

The CDR3 loop reads CATSRGAGPDYGYTF. Here the CDR3 DNA reads TGTGCCACCAGCAGAGGGGCAGGTCCGGACTATGGCTACACCTTC. The chain carries TRBV15 and TRBJ1-2; D unclear. Trimming removed 1 base from V and 3 bases from J, with 12 bases in between. The CDR3 sequence is 15 residues long. CDR1 is LNHNV, CDR2 YYDKDF, per germline (reference sequence).

V usage is TRBV7-8 and J usage is TRBJ2-2, with 7 bases identical to TRBD1. Unmatched junction bases numbered 10, after V lost 11 bases and J lost 4 bases. The CDR3 is made up of 14 amino acids. The V gene's germline CDR1 is SGHVS and CDR2 FQNEAQ. CDR3 DNA: TGTGCCGGAACATCGACAGGGCCCACCGGGGAGCTGTTTTTT. Protein sequence: CAGTSTGPTGELFF.

Concerning this clone: This CDR3 is also generated by other DNA sequences in the sample. The chain links TRBV18 to TRBJ1-1; D not certain. Germline V lookup: CDR1 KGHSH, CDR2 LQKENI. Trimming took off 1 base at V and 1 base at J, with 4 bases between the two ends. The CDR3 has 13 amino acids. The CDR3 region has the DNA TGTGCCAGCTCACCACTCGGGAACACTGAAGCTTTCTTT. The encoded protein is CASSPLGNTEAFF.

V and J are TRBV6-1 and TRBJ1-6; D might be TRBD1 (5 bases). The length of the CDR3 is 16 residues. The V end was cut by 2 bases, the J end by 0 bases, with 8 bases between. Germline loops: CDR1 MNHNS, CDR2 SASEGT. The CDR3: CASSERGYSYNSPLHF. Written as DNA, the CDR3 is TGTGCCAGCAGTGAACGGGGGTACTCCTATAATTCACCCCTCCACTTT.

The chain has TRBV27 and TRBJ1-2, with a tentative D call TRBD1 (5 bases). Germline V lookup: CDR1 MNHEY, CDR2 SMNVEV (reference sequence). V was pared by 3 bases and J by 1 base, with 15 bases between. The CDR3 loop spans 16 amino acids. CDR3 region: CASSFSFDSINYGYTF. CDR3 bases: TGTGCCAGCAGTTTTTCCTTTGACAGCATTAACTATGGCTACACCTTC.

V is TRBV7-9 and J is TRBJ2-5; D uncertain. V was trimmed by 6 bases and J by 2 bases, leaving 10 bases between them. The length of the CDR3 is 13 residues. CDR1 SEHNR and CDR2 FQNEAQ come from the germline V gene (reference sequence). The CDR3 bases are TGTGCCAGCAGGATGAAGGATCAAGAGACCCAGTACTTC. Amino acids: CASRMKDQETQYF.

The rearrangement uses TRBV7-9 and TRBJ2-3, with D maybe TRBD1 (5 bases). Trimming shortened V by 1 base and J by 2 bases, and 16 bases separated the two germline ends. The CDR3 consists of 17 residues. Germline V CDR1 and CDR2: SEHNR, FQNEAQ (reference sequence). The chain's CDR3 is CASSLGRGQFYTDTQYF. CDR3 in DNA: TGTGCCAGCAGCTTAGGAAGGGGTCAGTTTTACACAGATACGCAGTATTTT.

The rearrangement links TRBV11-2 to TRBJ1-1; D perhaps matches TRBD1 (5 bases). The ends were cut back, 5 bases at V and 2 bases at J, with 9 bases in the middle. CDR3 length: 13 amino acids. The V gene's germline CDR1 is SGHAT and CDR2 FQNNGV. The CDR3 spells CASSIRENTEAFF. The CDR3 nucleotides are TGTGCCAGCAGCATCAGGGAAAACACTGAAGCTTTCTTT.